This record looks at one TCR beta chain sequence and its context. Its antigen is undetermined. Sequence at one end of the junction differs from germline and may be a read error. The study excluded patients with uncontrolled infection, other autoimmune disease, pregnancy or lactation. Every diagnosis used clinical symptoms, serum thyroxine and TRAb, thyroid ultrasound and orbital computed tomography. CDR1 and CDR2 from the germline V gene are LNHNV and YYDKDF (reference sequence). There are 16 residues in the CDR3. Amplification of TCR beta CDR3 regions was performed using RNA transcripts as template. First-round RT-PCR with HTBI primers amplified the TCR CDR3 region. Via MiXCR, TCRdb re-called the multiplex PCR reads, giving one row per CDR3 protein. The table includes around 620,000 distinct CDR3 sequences, roughly 50% detected once. This record comes from a study of T cells in Graves' hyperthyroidism and ophthalmopathy. The study, taken as a whole, reports: Median prediction lead before ophthalmopathy onset was 6 to 8 months with the model. Among clonotypes expanded in thyroid above 0.001, most were also found in blood.

The gene calls are TRBV15 and TRBJ2-5; D not certain. The sequence came from an adult woman with Graves' disease, either hyperthyroidism or ophthalmopathy (not recorded which). Sequencing was done on a sample of peripheral blood or thyroid tissue (not recorded which). The CDR3 sequence: CATSSLSRRLEEIQYF. The CDR3 nucleotides read TGTGCCACCAGCAGTCTGAGCCGCAGGTTGGAAGAGATCCAGTACTTC.